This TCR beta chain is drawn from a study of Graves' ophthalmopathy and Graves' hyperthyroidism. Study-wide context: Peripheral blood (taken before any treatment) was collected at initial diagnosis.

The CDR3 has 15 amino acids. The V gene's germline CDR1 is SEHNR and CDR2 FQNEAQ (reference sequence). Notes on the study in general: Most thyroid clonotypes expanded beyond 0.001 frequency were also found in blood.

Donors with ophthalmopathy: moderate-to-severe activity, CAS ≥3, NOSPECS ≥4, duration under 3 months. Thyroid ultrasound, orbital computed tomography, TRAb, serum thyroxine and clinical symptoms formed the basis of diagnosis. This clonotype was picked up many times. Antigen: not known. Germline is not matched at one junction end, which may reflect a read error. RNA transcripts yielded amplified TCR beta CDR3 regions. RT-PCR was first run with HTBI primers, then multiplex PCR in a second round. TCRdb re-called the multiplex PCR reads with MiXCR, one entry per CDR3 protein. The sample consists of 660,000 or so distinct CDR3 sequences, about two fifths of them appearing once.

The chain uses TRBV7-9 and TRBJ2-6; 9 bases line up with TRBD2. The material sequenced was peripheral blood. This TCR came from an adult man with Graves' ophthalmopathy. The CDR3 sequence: CASSGRTLGANVLTF. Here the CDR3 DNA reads TGCGCCAGCAGCGGGAGGACCCTAGGGGCCAACGTCCTGACTTTC.